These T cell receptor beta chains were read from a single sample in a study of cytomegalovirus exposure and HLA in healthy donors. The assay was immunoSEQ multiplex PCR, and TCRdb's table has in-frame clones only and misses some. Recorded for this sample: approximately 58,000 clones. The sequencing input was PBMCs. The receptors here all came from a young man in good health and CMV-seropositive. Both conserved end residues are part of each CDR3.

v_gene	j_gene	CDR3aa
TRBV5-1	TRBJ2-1	CASSFEVGEQFF
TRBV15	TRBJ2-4	CATSRVREPLQKDIQYF
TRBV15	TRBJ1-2	CATSRDRGTGNGYTF
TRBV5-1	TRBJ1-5	CASSLGRDQPQHF
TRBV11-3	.	CASSLLHSSYEQYF
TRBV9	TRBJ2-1	CASAGTETFF
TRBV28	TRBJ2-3	CASAVSGSFTDTQYF
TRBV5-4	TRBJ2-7	CASSPPASPLEQYF
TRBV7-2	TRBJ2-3	CASRSSGTDTQYF
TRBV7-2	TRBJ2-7	CASSLALYEQYF
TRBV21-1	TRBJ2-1	CASSKELAAQGEQFF
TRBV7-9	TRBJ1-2	CASTEDYRYTF
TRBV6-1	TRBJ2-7	CASSEGTSGRAVQYF
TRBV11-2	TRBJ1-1	CASSLGGQGRRNTEAFF
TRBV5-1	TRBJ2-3	CASSLAASTDTQYF
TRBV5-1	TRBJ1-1	CASRGTGAMNTEAFF
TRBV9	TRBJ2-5	CASSVAGGRQETQYF
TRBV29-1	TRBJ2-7	CSVVGQASPYEQYF
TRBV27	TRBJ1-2	CASSSSGTGAYGYTF
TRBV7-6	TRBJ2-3	CASSSSGGFGDTQYF
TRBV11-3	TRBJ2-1	CASSSLNEQFF
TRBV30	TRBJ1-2	CAWSVVSYMRGYTF
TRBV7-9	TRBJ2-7	CASSLGVGDRTPYEQYF
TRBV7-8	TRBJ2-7	CASSSGLFYEQYF
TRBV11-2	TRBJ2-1	CASSQRGTGANNEQFF
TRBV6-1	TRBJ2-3	CASSSTDTQYF
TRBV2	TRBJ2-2	CASSIRTSGNTGELFF
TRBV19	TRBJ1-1	CASSPSRSGFTEAFF
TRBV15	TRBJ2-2	CATSRVRGGDNTGELFF
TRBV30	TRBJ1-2	CADAVPPYGYTF